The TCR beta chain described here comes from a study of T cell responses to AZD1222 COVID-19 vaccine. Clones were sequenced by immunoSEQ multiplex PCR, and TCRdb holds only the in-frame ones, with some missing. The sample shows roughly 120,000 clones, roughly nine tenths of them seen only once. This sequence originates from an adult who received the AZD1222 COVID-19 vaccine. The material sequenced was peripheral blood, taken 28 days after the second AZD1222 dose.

The CDR3: CASSLGGGHTDTQYF. The CDR3 nucleotides are TGTGCCAGCAGCTTAGGCGGGGGACACACAGATACGCAGTATTTT. The chain has TRBV7-2 and TRBJ2-3, with D possibly being TRBD2 (7 bases). Germline CDR1 and CDR2: SGHTA and FQGNSA. The CDR3 length is 15 residues. Trimming left V 1 base short and J 2 bases short, with 10 bases between.